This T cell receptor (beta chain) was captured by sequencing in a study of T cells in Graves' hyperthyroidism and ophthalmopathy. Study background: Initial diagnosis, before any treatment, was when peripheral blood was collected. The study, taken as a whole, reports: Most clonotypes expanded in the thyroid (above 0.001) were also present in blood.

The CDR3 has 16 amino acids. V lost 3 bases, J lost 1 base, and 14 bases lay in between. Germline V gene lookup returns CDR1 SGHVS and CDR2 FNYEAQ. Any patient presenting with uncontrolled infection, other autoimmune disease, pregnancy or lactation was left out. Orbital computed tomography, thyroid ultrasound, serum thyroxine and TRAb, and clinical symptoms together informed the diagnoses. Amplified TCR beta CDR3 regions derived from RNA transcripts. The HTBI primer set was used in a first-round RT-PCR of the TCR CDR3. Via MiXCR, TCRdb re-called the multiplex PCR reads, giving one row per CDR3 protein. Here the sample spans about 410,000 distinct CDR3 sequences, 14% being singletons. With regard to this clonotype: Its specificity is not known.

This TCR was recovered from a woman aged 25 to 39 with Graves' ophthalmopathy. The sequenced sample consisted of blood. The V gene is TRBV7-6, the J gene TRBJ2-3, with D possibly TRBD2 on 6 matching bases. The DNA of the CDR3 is TGTGCCAGCAGCTTGTCGGCGGTAGCGGGCACAGATACGCAGTATTTT. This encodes CASSLSAVAGTDTQYF.